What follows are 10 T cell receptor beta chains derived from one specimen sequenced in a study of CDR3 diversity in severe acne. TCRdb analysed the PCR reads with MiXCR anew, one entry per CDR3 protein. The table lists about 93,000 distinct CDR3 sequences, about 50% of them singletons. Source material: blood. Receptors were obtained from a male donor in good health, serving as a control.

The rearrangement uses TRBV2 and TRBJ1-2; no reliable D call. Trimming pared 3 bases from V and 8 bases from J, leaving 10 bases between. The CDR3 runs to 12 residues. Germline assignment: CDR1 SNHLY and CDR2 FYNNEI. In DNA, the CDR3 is TGTGCCAGCAGTGATCGAGGGATCGGCTACACCTTC. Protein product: CASSDRGIGYTF.

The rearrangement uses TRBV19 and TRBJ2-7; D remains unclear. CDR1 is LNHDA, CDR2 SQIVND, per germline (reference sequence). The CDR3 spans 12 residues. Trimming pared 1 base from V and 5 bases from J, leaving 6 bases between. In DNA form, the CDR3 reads TGTGCCAGTAGTATAGGGGCCCACGAGCAGTACTTC. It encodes CASSIGAHEQYF.

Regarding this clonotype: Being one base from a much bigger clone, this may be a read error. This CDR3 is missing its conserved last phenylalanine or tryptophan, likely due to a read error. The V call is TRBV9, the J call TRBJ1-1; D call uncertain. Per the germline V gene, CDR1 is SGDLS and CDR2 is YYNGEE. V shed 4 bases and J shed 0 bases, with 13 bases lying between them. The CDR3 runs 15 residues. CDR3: CASSPRGPMNTEAFS. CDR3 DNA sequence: TGTGCCAGCAGCCCTCGTGGACCGATGAACACTGAAGCTTTCTCT.

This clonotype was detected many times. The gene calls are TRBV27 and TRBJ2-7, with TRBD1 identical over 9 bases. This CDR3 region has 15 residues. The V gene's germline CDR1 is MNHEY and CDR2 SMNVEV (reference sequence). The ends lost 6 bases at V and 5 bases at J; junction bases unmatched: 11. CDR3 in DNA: TGTGCCAGCAGGGTAGGGACAGGGTCTTTCCACGAGCAGTACTTC. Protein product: CASRVGTGSFHEQYF.

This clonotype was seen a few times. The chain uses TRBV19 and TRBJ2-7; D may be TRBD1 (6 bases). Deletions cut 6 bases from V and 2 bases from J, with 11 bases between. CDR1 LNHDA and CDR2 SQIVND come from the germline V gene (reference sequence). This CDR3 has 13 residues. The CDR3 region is CASSNGQTYEQYF. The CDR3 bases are TGTGCCAGTAGCAATGGACAGACCTACGAGCAGTACTTC.

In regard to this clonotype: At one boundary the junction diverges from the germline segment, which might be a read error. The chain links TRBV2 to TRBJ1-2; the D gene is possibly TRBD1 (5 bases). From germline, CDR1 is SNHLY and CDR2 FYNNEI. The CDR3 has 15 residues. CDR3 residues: CPSSGLKEGNYGYTF. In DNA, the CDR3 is TGTCCCAGCAGTGGTCTAAAGGAGGGGAACTATGGCTACACCTTC.

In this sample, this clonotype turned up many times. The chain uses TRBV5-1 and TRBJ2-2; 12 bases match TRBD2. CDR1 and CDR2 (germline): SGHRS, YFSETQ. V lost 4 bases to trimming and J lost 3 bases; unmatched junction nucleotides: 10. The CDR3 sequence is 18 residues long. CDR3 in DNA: TGCGCCAGCAGCCCGACTAGCGGGGGCCATCTATACACCGGGGAGCTGTTTTTT. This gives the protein CASSPTSGGHLYTGELFF. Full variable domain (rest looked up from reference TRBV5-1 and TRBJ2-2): KAGVTQTPRYLIKTRGQQVTLSCSPISGHRSVSWYQQTPGQGLQFLFEYFSETQRNKGNFPGRFSGRQFSNSRSEMNVSTLELGDSALYLCASSPTSGGHLYTGELFFGEGSRLTVL.

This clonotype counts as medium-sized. CDR3 sequence: CSAGGLYEQYF. CDR3 DNA: TGCAGCGCCGGGGGACTCTACGAGCAGTACTTC. The chain is built from TRBV29-1 and TRBJ2-7, with D perhaps matching TRBD2 (6 bases). Germline values: CDR1 SQVTM, CDR2 ANQGSEA. CDR3 length equals 11 residues. V lost 7 bases to trimming and J lost 3 bases, with 10 bases between them.

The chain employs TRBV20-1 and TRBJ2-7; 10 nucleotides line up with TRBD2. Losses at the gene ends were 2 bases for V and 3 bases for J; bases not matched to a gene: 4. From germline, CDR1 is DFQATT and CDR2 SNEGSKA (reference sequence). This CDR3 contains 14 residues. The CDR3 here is CSARPSGGFYEQYF. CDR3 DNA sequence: TGCAGTGCTAGACCTAGCGGGGGTTTCTACGAGCAGTACTTC.

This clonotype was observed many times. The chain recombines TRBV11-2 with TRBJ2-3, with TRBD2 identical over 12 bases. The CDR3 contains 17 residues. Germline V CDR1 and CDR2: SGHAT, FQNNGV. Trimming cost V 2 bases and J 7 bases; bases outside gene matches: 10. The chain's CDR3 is CASSLRDLAGGPYTQYF. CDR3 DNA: TGTGCCAGCAGCTTACGCGATCTAGCGGGGGGGCCATATACGCAGTATTTT.